The TCR beta chain described here comes from a study of OX40 agonist ivuxolimab in advanced cancers. Study-wide context: An agonistic anti-OX40 (CD134) antibody, ivuxolimab, was used to treat the patients.

Germline CDR1 and CDR2: SGHNT and YENEEA. The length of the CDR3 is 13 residues. With V trimmed by 2 bases and J by 12 bases, 7 bases remained unmatched. Sequencing used immunoSEQ multiplex PCR; TCRdb keeps in-frame clones, though not all of them. Among 20,000 to 30,000 clones listed, around 86% were seen once. Patients with a history of autoimmune disease or on systemic immunosuppression were excluded. Study-level results: CD4+ and CD8+ T cells in blood underwent clonal expansion by week 6 at 0.1 to 3.0 mg/kg. Normalized T-cell clonal expansion was also low in some nonresponders.

As to this clone: Its matching antigen is unknown.

The starting material was CD4+ or CD8+ T cells sorted from blood, obtained in a trial of the OX40 agonist ivuxolimab. The chain couples TRBV11-3 to TRBJ2-1; 7 bases are shared with TRBD1. This sequence was found in an adult with an advanced solid tumor such as melanoma, head and neck, liver or kidney cancer. For the CDR3, the DNA is TGTGCCAGCAGCTTAAATAGTGGGGACAGGCAGTTCTTC. Translation gives CASSLNSGDRQFF.